The entry below gives a single TCR beta chain sequence along with its context. The sample is drawn from a study of OX40 agonist ivuxolimab in advanced cancers. Produced via immunoSEQ multiplex PCR; TCRdb's table is partial and in-frame only. The table has 39,000 or so clones, roughly 90% seen once. Specimen: CD4+ or CD8+ T cells sorted from blood, collected in a trial of the OX40 agonist ivuxolimab. The clonotype comes from an adult with an advanced solid tumor such as melanoma, head and neck, liver or kidney cancer.

The CDR3 bases are TGCGCCAGCAGCCAAGATCCCAGGGACGAGCAGTACTTC. It specifies CASSQDPRDEQYF. The gene calls are TRBV4-3 and TRBJ2-7; a possible D gene is TRBD1 (5 bases). Germline V gene data show CDR1 as LGHNA and CDR2 as YSLEER. The germline V and J ends were trimmed by 0 bases and 5 bases, with 8 bases remaining between them. This CDR3 is 13 amino acids long.